This T cell receptor (beta chain) was observed in a study of blood T cell repertoires in COVID-19. Sequencing was performed with immunoSEQ multiplex PCR; in TCRdb, only in-frame clones are kept and a portion is missing. In the table there are some 70,000 clones, approximately 90% of which are singletons. The CDR3 is 15 residues long. Trimming at V came to 5 bases and at J to 5 bases, leaving 8 bases not matched to a gene. CDR1 and CDR2 (germline): SGHTA, FQGNSA. The V gene is TRBV7-2, the J gene TRBJ2-5; 10 nucleotides line up with TRBD2. Sequencing was performed on peripheral blood. This clonotype originated in a woman older than 75 with active COVID-19. This CDR3 is CASSQSSGSGETQYF. DNA of the CDR3: TGTGCCAGCAGCCAGTCTAGCGGGAGTGGGGAGACCCAGTACTTC.